This TCR beta chain was retrieved from a study of T cells in Graves' hyperthyroidism and ophthalmopathy. As for the study in general: Staff took peripheral blood when the initial diagnosis was made, before any treatment began.

RNA transcripts yielded amplified TCR beta CDR3 regions. HTBI primers were the set used in a first-round RT-PCR of the TCR CDR3. One entry per CDR3 protein results from TCRdb running MiXCR on the multiplex PCR reads. This sample carries 300,000 to 450,000 distinct CDR3 sequences, under 15% of them seen once, and the ten largest clones take approximately 29%. If no ophthalmopathy progression occurred within 18 months, Graves' hyperthyroidism was stable. Uncontrolled infection, other autoimmune disease, pregnancy or lactation barred patients from enrollment. The CDR3 loop spans 16 amino acids. The germline V gene encodes CDR1 MGHRA and CDR2 YSYEKL. Trimming removed 0 bases at V and 4 bases at J, with 14 bases between.

What was sequenced was blood. V gene TRBV4-1 combines with J gene TRBJ2-3; D is possibly TRBD2 (6 bases). The clonotype originates from a woman under 40 with Graves' hyperthyroidism. CDR3 residues: CASSQDLPLAADTQYF. The CDR3 DNA reads as TGCGCCAGCAGCCAAGATCTGCCACTAGCTGCAGATACGCAGTATTTT.